The clone carrying this T cell receptor beta chain was counted a single time. Libraries were prepared by immunoSEQ multiplex PCR; TCRdb keeps only in-frame clonotypes and omits some of them. This repertoire shows around 97,000 clones, about nine tenths found once; its top ten account for over 4.5%. This entry is derived from a study of OX40 agonist ivuxolimab in advanced cancers. Study background: Dose-escalation subjects each had hepatocellular carcinoma, melanoma, renal cell or head and neck cancer.

Trimming removed 4 bases at V and 0 bases at J, with 14 bases between. The CDR3 runs to 16 residues. Looked up from germline, CDR1 is SGHRS and CDR2 is YFSETQ. The chain employs TRBV5-1 and TRBJ1-5; D call uncertain. The receptor comes from an adult with an advanced solid tumor such as melanoma, head and neck, liver or kidney cancer. This material consisted of CD4+ or CD8+ T cells sorted from blood, taken in a trial of the OX40 agonist ivuxolimab. CDR3 loop: CASSLDGYSSNQPQHF. The CDR3 nucleotides are TGCGCCAGCAGCCTGGACGGATATAGTAGCAATCAGCCCCAGCATTTT.